This T cell receptor beta chain was sequenced during a study of shared clonotypes between healthy human individuals. Sequenced by immunoSEQ multiplex PCR; TCRdb stores in-frame clones only, minus some. The sample has 2 million to 3 million clones, roughly 93% seen once; the top ten hold 0.36%. Germline CDR1 reads LNHDA; CDR2 reads SQIVND (reference sequence). V trimming: 6 bases; J trimming: 7 bases; junction bases outside the gene matches: 6. CDR3 size: 14 residues. Healthy HIV-negative adults with no recent acute infections or vaccinations were recruited as donors. This chain connects TRBV19 to TRBJ1-5, with TRBD1 identical over 10 bases. The clonotype comes from a man aged 18 to 29 in good health. Some clones in this sample may be carry-over from other donors' samples. The sample taken for sequencing was naive CD4+ T cells from PBMCs. Subset: CD45RA+ positively selected. Here the CDR3 DNA reads TGTGCCAGTAGCAGCAGGGGACAGGGGCAGCCCCAGCATTTT. Its translation is CASSSRGQGQPQHF.